This T cell receptor (beta chain) was recovered during a study of early T cells in non-severe SARS-CoV-2 infection. Findings and caveats of the study: Database matching using VDJdb favored anti-spike CD8 responses, with private and CD4 specificities left missing.

TCRdb re-analysed the 5' RACE reads in MiXCR, keeping a single row per CDR3 protein. The table records about 60,000 distinct CDR3 sequences, 5.5% to 6.5% of them present only once. This clonotype was observed a handful of times. Its antigen is undetermined. The germline CDR1 and CDR2 sequences are SGHTA and FQGNSA. The J segment lost 3 bases and the V segment lost 1 base, leaving 4 bases of the junction unmatched. CDR3 length equals 15 residues. The source material was whole blood. The chain joins TRBV7-2 to TRBJ1-2, with 8 bases matching TRBD1. This clonotype originated in an adult who was a healthcare worker with PCR-confirmed SARS-CoV-2 infection or an uninfected control (not recorded which). CDR3 in amino acids: CASSLGQGRHYGYTF. The CDR3 nucleotides read TGTGCCAGCAGCTTAGGACAGGGGAGGCACTATGGCTACACCTTC.